Sequencing of this T cell receptor beta chain was carried out in a study of OX40 agonist ivuxolimab in advanced cancers. Study information: Each patient was given ivuxolimab into a vein every 2 weeks, at 0.01 to 10 mg/kg. Under the entry rules, prior anti-PD-1, anti-PD-L1 or anti-CTLA-4 therapy was allowed, and about 38% had some. Mean age 60 years, range about 23 to 79; around 80% male. Regarding the study as a whole: The mean number of expanded clones was higher in CD8+ T cells than in CD4+.

Notes on this clone: Its antigen is as yet unknown.

The germline CDR1 and CDR2 sequences are SEHNR and FQNEAQ (reference sequence). This CDR3 contains 18 residues. The J segment lost 4 bases and the V segment lost 5 bases, leaving 17 bases of the junction unmatched. TCRdb keeps only in-frame clones here, not all; method: immunoSEQ multiplex PCR. The table records approximately 94,000 clones, 92% of them present only once. Here the sequenced sample was CD4+ or CD8+ T cells sorted from blood, taken in a trial of the OX40 agonist ivuxolimab. The V gene is TRBV7-9, the J gene TRBJ2-5; 9 bases align to TRBD2. The TCR was taken from an adult with an advanced solid tumor such as melanoma, head and neck, liver or kidney cancer. The CDR3 loop reads CASSPVIAGEGLRETQYF. The CDR3 bases are TGTGCCAGCAGCCCTGTGATAGCGGGAGAAGGGCTTCGAGAGACCCAGTACTTC.